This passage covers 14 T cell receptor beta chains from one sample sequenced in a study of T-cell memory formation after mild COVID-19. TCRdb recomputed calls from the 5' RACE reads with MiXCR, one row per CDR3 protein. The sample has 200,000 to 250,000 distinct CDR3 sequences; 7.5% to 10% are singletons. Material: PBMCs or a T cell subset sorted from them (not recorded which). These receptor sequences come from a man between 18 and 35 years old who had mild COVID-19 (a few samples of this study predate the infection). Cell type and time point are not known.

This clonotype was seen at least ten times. CDR3 sequence: CSARESLRGYYEQYF. Written as DNA, the CDR3 is TGCAGTGCTAGAGAGTCGTTGCGGGGATACTACGAGCAGTACTTC. This chain uses TRBV20-1 with TRBJ2-7; possibly TRBD2 for D (6 bases). CDR1 and CDR2 from the germline V gene are DFQATT and SNEGSKA (reference sequence). CDR3 length: 15 amino acids. The V end lost 0 bases, the J end lost 3 bases, and 15 bases lay between the germline ends.

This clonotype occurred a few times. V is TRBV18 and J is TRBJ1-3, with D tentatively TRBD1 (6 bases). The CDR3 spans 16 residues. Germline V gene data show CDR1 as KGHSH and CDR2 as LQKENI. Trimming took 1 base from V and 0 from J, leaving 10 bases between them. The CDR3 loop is CASSPQDSYSGNTIYF. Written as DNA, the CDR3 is TGTGCCAGCTCACCACAGGACAGCTACTCTGGAAACACCATATATTTT.

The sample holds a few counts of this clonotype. CDR3 coding DNA: TGTGCCAGCAGCTTCGACGGGGGGATCGAGCAGTTCTTC. Its protein product is CASSFDGGIEQFF. The chain recombines TRBV7-2 with TRBJ2-1; 7 bases match TRBD2. The germline V gene has CDR1 SGHTA and CDR2 FQGNSA. V trimming: 3 bases; J trimming: 10 bases; junction bases outside the gene matches: 6. CDR3 length: 13 amino acids.

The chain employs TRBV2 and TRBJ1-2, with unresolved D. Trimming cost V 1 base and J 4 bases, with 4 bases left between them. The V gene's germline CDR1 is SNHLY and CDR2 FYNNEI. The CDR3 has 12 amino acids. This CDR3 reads CASSEDIYGYTF. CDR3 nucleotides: TGTGCCAGCAGTGAAGACATCTATGGCTACACCTTC.

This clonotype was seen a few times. The CDR3 sequence: CASRAAGTGPYNEQFF. CDR3 bases: TGTGCCAGCAGGGCGGCCGGGACAGGGCCATACAATGAGCAGTTCTTC. The chain has TRBV6-5 and TRBJ2-1, with 9 bases aligning to TRBD1. The CDR3 loop spans 16 amino acids. V lost 6 bases and J lost 4; bases outside the gene matches: 10. The V gene's germline CDR1 is MNHEY and CDR2 SVGAGI.

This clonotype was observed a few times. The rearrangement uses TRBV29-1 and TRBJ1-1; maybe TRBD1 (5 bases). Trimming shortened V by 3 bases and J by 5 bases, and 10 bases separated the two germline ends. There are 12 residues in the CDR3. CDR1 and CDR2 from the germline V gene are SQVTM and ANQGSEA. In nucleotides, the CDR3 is TGCAGCGTTGACCCGGGGCGGACTGAAGCTTTCTTT. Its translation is CSVDPGRTEAFF.

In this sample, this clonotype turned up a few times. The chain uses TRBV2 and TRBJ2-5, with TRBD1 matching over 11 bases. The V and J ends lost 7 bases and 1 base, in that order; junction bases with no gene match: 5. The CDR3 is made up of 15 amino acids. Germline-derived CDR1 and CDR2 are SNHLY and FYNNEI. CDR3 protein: CASTDRGQFQETQYF. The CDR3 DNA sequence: TGTGCCAGCACGGACAGGGGGCAGTTCCAAGAGACCCAGTACTTC.

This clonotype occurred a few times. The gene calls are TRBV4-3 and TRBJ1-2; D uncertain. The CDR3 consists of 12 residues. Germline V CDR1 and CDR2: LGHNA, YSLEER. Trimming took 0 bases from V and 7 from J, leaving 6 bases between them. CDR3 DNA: TGCGCCAGCAGCCAAGAGGGAGTTGGCTACACCTTC. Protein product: CASSQEGVGYTF.

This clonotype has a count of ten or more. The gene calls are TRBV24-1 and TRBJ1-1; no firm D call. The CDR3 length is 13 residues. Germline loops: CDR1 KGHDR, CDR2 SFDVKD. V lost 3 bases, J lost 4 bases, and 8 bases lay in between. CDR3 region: CATSDEYGTEAFF. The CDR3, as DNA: TGTGCCACCAGTGATGAGTATGGCACTGAAGCTTTCTTT.

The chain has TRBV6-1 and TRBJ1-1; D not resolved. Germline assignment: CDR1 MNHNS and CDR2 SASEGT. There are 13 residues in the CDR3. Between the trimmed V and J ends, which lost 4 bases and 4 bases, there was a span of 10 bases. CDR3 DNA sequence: TGTGCCAGCAGTGCAGTGGCCCGCACTGAAGCTTTCTTT. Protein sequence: CASSAVARTEAFF.

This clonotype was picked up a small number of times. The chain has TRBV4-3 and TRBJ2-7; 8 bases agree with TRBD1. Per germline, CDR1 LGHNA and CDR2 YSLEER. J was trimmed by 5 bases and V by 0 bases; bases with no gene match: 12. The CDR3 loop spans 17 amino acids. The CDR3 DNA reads TGCGCCAGCAGCCAAGATCTTATAACAGGGGGTTCGCACGAGCAGTACTTC. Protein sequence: CASSQDLITGGSHEQYF.

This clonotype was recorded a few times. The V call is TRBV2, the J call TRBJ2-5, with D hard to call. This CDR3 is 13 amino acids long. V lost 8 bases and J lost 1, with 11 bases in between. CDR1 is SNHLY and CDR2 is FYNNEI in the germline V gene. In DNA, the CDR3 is TGTGCCAGCGCCAAGGAGTCCCAAGAGACCCAGTACTTC. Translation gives CASAKESQETQYF.

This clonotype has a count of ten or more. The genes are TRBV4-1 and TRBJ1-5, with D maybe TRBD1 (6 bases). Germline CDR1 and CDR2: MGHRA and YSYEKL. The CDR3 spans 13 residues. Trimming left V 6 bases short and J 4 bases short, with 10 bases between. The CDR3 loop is CASSPTGNQPQHF. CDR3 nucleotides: TGCGCCAGCAGTCCCACAGGGAATCAGCCCCAGCATTTT.

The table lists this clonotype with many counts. The CDR3 nucleotides read TGTGCCAGCAGCGATCAGGGGAGCTCCTATAATTCACCCCTCCACTTT. Encoded protein: CASSDQGSSYNSPLHF. This chain joins TRBV7-2 and TRBJ1-6; D might be TRBD1 (6 bases). Trimming pared 5 bases from V and 0 bases from J, leaving 11 bases between. The CDR3 has 16 amino acids. CDR1 is SGHTA, CDR2 FQGNSA, per germline.